These 5 T cell receptor beta chains originate from one sample sequenced in a study of Tregs in tolerant kidney transplant recipients. Libraries were prepared by immunoSEQ multiplex PCR; TCRdb keeps only in-frame clonotypes and omits some of them. Here the sample spans roughly 250,000 clones, around 81% being singletons. Material: CD4+ T cells from blood. Receptors were obtained from a human donor in good health.

J is TRBJ2-2 and V is TRBV15; D is unclear. There are 12 residues in the CDR3. V dropped 3 bases and J dropped 8 bases, with 7 bases sitting between them. Germline lookup yields CDR1 LNHNV and CDR2 YYDKDF (reference sequence). The CDR3 nucleotides read TGTGCCACCAGCAGGAGATGGGGGGAGCTGTTTTTT. This sequence encodes CATSRRWGELFF.

The chain carries TRBV6-6 and TRBJ1-2, with 12 bases lining up with TRBD1. The CDR3 has 14 amino acids. J was trimmed by 6 bases and V by 5 bases; bases with no gene match: 4. CDR1 and CDR2 (germline): MNHNY, SVGAGI (reference sequence). The DNA of the CDR3 is TGTGCCAGCAGTAGGGGACAGGGGGCGAATGGCTACACCTTC. Protein sequence: CASSRGQGANGYTF.

The chain is built from TRBV6-6 and TRBJ1-4, with D hard to call. The CDR3 has 15 amino acids. The germline V gene encodes CDR1 MNHNY and CDR2 SVGAGI (reference sequence). V was shortened by 2 bases and J by 4 bases, with 11 bases between the two germline ends. As DNA, the CDR3 is TGTGCCAGCAGTTACCGGGCAGGCAGTAATGAAAAACTGTTTTTT. It is translated as CASSYRAGSNEKLFF.

The chain employs TRBV2 and TRBJ2-5, with TRBD2 identical over 8 bases. The CDR3 totals 16 residues. The ends lost 9 bases at V and 4 bases at J; junction bases unmatched: 16. The V gene's germline CDR1 is SNHLY and CDR2 FYNNEI. CDR3 nucleotide sequence: TGTGCCAGTCCCTCCTTAGCGGGAAAGTCTGGAGAGACCCAGTACTTC. Its translation: CASPSLAGKSGETQYF. Combining the CDR3 with reference TRBV2 and TRBJ2-5 gives the whole variable domain EPEVTQTPSHQVTQMGQEVILRCVPISNHLYFYWYRQILGQKVEFLVSFYNNEISEKSEIFDDQFSVERPDGSNFTLKIRSTKLEDSAMYFCASPSLAGKSGETQYFGPGTRLLVL.

The chain joins TRBV5-1 to TRBJ2-1, with D maybe TRBD2 (6 bases). Germline lookup yields CDR1 SGHRS and CDR2 YFSETQ. The CDR3 is made up of 16 amino acids. Between the trimmed V and J ends, which lost 3 bases and 6 bases, there was a span of 19 bases. The CDR3 DNA reads TGCGCCAGCAGCTCCATCGGGCGGGGAGAGGGCAATGAGCAGTTCTTC. Translating gives CASSSIGRGEGNEQFF.